Listed below are T cell receptor beta chains from one sample, sequenced in a study of blood T cells in healthy people across ages. TCRdb redid the calling of the 5' RACE reads with MiXCR, one entry per CDR3 protein. Of about 830,000 distinct CDR3 sequences in the sample, approximately 65% were seen once. The sequencing input was blood. All receptors derive from a man aged 30-40 years in good health. Both conserved end residues are part of each CDR3. The D gene is left open where the match is weak. Where a row states a size, it is once, few, many or the class of an expanded clone; other rows omit it.

d_gene	v_gene	j_gene	abundance	CDR3nt	CDR3aa
NA	TRBV7-3	TRBJ2-5	few	TGTGCCAGCAGCTCGGCGAGTGGGAAACAAGAGACCCAGTACTTC	CASSSASGKQETQYF
TRBD2	TRBV29-1	TRBJ2-7	NA	TGCAGCGTTATAGCGGGGTCCTCCTACGAGCAGTACTTC	CSVIAGSSYEQYF
NA	TRBV3-1	TRBJ2-6	NA	TGTGCCAGCTTACGGGCTGGGGCCAACGTCCTGACTTTC	CASLRAGANVLTF
TRBD1	TRBV9	TRBJ2-7	NA	TGTGCCAGCAGCGTAGCCGTGCAGGGGGATGAGCAGTACTTC	CASSVAVQGDEQYF
NA	TRBV19	TRBJ2-7	NA	TGTGCCAGTGGTATCTTGTGGGGAAGGGTGCACGAGCAGTACTTC	CASGILWGRVHEQYF
NA	TRBV7-2	TRBJ2-3	NA	TGTGCCAGCATCTTAGGGGTGGATACGCAGTATTTT	CASILGVDTQYF
NA	TRBV20-1	TRBJ1-5	NA	TGCAGTGCTAGAGATCCCTTTCAGGGGCAGCCCCAGCATTTT	CSARDPFQGQPQHF
NA	TRBV7-8	TRBJ2-1	few	TGTGCCAGCAGCTATACCGCCGGGTGGGACCGTACCTACAATGAGCAGTTCTTC	CASSYTAGWDRTYNEQFF
TRBD1	TRBV29-1	TRBJ2-7	NA	TGCAGCGTCGACAGGGCGCCCCAGTACTTC	CSVDRAPQYF
NA	TRBV7-2	TRBJ1-1	NA	TGTGCCAGCAGCCAGGACAGTAGCGCCTTGAACACTGAAGCTTTCTTT	CASSQDSSALNTEAFF
NA	TRBV24-1	TRBJ1-6	NA	TGTGCCACCAGTGACCCAGGGAAAGGGGCCCAGAGCTCCTATAATTCACCCCTCCACTTT	CATSDPGKGAQSSYNSPLHF
TRBD2	TRBV4-3	TRBJ2-1	NA	TGCGCCAGCAGCCCAGAGAGGCGGGTCGGGGGGGCAAATGAGCAGTTCTTC	CASSPERRVGGANEQFF
NA	TRBV4-3	TRBJ2-7	NA	TGCGCCAGCAGCCAAGGCGGCGGCGGTGGACTATTCTACGAGCAGTACTTC	CASSQGGGGGLFYEQYF
NA	TRBV12-3/TRBV12-4	TRBJ2-3	NA	TGTGCCAGCAGTCGGACACTTGGTGGAGATACGCAGTATTTT	CASSRTLGGDTQYF
NA	TRBV20-1	TRBJ2-1	NA	TGCAGTGCTAGAGATCTGGGGCGAGAGCAGTTCTTC	CSARDLGREQFF
NA	TRBV7-9	TRBJ1-1	few	TGTGCCAGCAGCCGTACATCGAACACTGAAGCTTTCTTT	CASSRTSNTEAFF
NA	TRBV4-3	TRBJ1-2	NA	TGCGCCAGCAGCCAACAGAGGGCTAGCTATGGCTACACCTTC	CASSQQRASYGYTF
TRBD2	TRBV7-2	TRBJ2-2	NA	TGTGCCAGCAGCAAGGCACTAGCGGGGGAGCTGTTTTTT	CASSKALAGELFF
NA	TRBV7-2	TRBJ1-2	NA	TGTGCCAGCAGCTCTTCGGACTATGGCTACACCTTC	CASSSSDYGYTF
TRBD1	TRBV6-1	TRBJ2-5	NA	TGTGCCAGCAGTGACAGGGGGTTAATAGGGGAGACCCAGTACTTC	CASSDRGLIGETQYF
TRBD1	TRBV6-5	TRBJ2-1	few	TGTGCCAGCAGTCGCGGCACAGGGGACAATGAGCAGTTCTTC	CASSRGTGDNEQFF
TRBD1	TRBV15	TRBJ2-1	few	TGTGCCACCCGACCAGGGACAGTCTACAATGAGCAGTTCTTC	CATRPGTVYNEQFF